The clone carrying this T cell receptor beta chain has more than one count but fewer than ten. Clones were read by immunoSEQ multiplex PCR, and TCRdb kept only the in-frame ones, dropping some. The repertoire holds about 500,000 clones, with about 74% as singletons. These data are taken from a study of shared clonotypes between healthy human individuals. Germline lookup yields CDR1 SGHNT and CDR2 YENEEA. The CDR3 spans 16 residues. After removal of 5 bases from V and 4 bases from J, the junction contained 9 bases not matched to a gene. The sequence derives from a woman in her thirties or forties in good health. Some clones in this sample may be carry-over from other donors' samples. The rearrangement joins TRBV11-3 to TRBJ2-2, with 8 positions matching TRBD2. Sequenced sample: PBMCs. The CDR3 DNA follows: TGTGCCAGCAGCCCCGAGTCGGGACTAGTCACCGGGGAGCTGTTTTTT. Translating it yields CASSPESGLVTGELFF.